This TCR beta chain was identified in a study of shared clonotypes between healthy human individuals. V lost 3 bases to trimming and J lost 7 bases; unmatched junction nucleotides: 11. CDR1 is MGHDK and CDR2 is SYGVNS in the germline V gene. The CDR3 has 16 residues. Profiled with immunoSEQ multiplex PCR; TCRdb holds only in-frame clones, not every one. The repertoire holds approximately 2.1 million clones, with approximately 93% as singletons. Findings and caveats of the study: Clonotypes that were shared across a handful of donors made up 4% to 6% of naive CD4 clonotypes.

Of note for this clone: Its antigen is as yet unknown.

The chain combines TRBV25-1 with TRBJ2-1; 8 nucleotides match TRBD2. Material: naive CD4+ T cells from PBMCs. Subset reported: CD45RA+ positively selected. The source of this sequence is a man younger than 30 in good health. Some clones in this sample may be carry-over from other donors' samples. In DNA, the CDR3 is TGTGCCAGCAGTGACCCAAAAGCGGGAGCCAGTAATGAGCAGTTCTTC. Its protein product is CASSDPKAGASNEQFF.